The clone carrying this T cell receptor beta chain was found a few times. This specimen belongs to a study of T cells after yellow fever vaccination. TCRdb fed the 5' RACE reads into MiXCR, producing one record per CDR3 protein. The sample has some 670,000 distinct CDR3 sequences, roughly 12% seen once. V dropped 0 bases and J dropped 5 bases, with 13 bases sitting between them. CDR3 length: 15 residues. Per germline, CDR1 MNHEY and CDR2 SMNVEV (reference sequence). The receptor was derived from a man aged 25 to 45 who received the YFV17D yellow fever vaccine. This chain links TRBV27 with TRBJ2-5, with D possibly TRBD1 on 6 matching bases. The specimen was PBMCs, collected on the day of the yellow fever booster vaccination. CDR3 region: CASSLSGQGVETQYF. CDR3 nucleotide sequence: TGTGCCAGCAGTTTATCGGGACAAGGGGTGGAGACCCAGTACTTC.